These 26 T cell receptor beta chains were sequenced from one sample in a study of patients and donors after allogeneic stem cell transplantation. MiXCR was run by TCRdb on the RT-PCR reads, yielding one entry per CDR3 protein. The sample holds about 200,000 distinct CDR3 sequences; about 38% are singletons and the top ten take approximately 10%. Sequenced input: blood, either unsorted or a sorted T cell fraction (not recorded which). The receptor set was obtained from a human donor who was either an allogeneic HSCT recipient or a stem cell or donor lymphocyte infusion donor (not recorded which). It is not recorded whose cells these are; they may come from a transplant donor.

Only a few counts were recorded for this clonotype. The CDR3 DNA is TGCGCCAGCAGCTTGTTGGTTCCTGCTGAATCAGCTGAAGCTTTCTTT. It encodes CASSLLVPAESAEAFF. The rearrangement links TRBV5-1 to TRBJ1-1; the D is unclear. Germline lookup yields CDR1 SGHRS and CDR2 YFSETQ. This CDR3 contains 16 residues. V was cut by 1 base and J by 6 bases, with 19 bases left in between.

This clonotype appeared a few times. The chain uses TRBV4-2 and TRBJ2-2, with a possible D match to TRBD2 (6 bases). Trimming took 2 bases from V and 3 from J, leaving 10 bases between them. The CDR3 runs to 15 residues. Germline lookup yields CDR1 LGHNA and CDR2 YNFKEQ. The CDR3 here is CASSQWRGDTGELFF. The CDR3 DNA sequence: TGTGCCAGCAGCCAATGGCGGGGAGACACCGGGGAGCTGTTTTTT.

The rearrangement links TRBV7-9 to TRBJ2-6, with D unresolved. The V gene lost 3 bases and the J gene lost 2 bases, with 11 bases spanning the gap. In germline, CDR1 is SEHNR, CDR2 FQNEAQ (reference sequence). The CDR3 sequence is 16 residues long. CDR3 nucleotides: TGTGCCAGCAGCTTTCCGGACGTTACTGGGGCCAACGTCCTGACTTTC. Its protein is CASSFPDVTGANVLTF.

This clonotype was picked up a small number of times. The gene calls are TRBV4-1 and TRBJ1-5; no clear D. The CDR3 extends over 14 amino acids. Germline V gene data show CDR1 as MGHRA and CDR2 as YSYEKL. V lost 4 bases, J lost 2 bases, and 9 bases lay in between. CDR3 sequence reads: CASSPRAGNQPQHF. The CDR3 DNA reads TGCGCCAGCAGCCCCCGGGCGGGCAATCAGCCCCAGCATTTT.

This clonotype was seen a few times. The chain couples TRBV6-2 or TRBV6-3 to TRBJ1-2; 8 bases agree with TRBD1. The V segment lost 6 bases and the J segment 4 bases; nucleotides outside the gene matches: 10. The CDR3 runs to 15 residues. CDR1 and CDR2 from the germline V gene are MNHEY and SVGEGT. CDR3 bases: TGTGCCAGCAGCCGGTCCGGGACAGGCCTCTATGGCTACACCTTC. This translates into CASSRSGTGLYGYTF.

The rearrangement joins TRBV28 to TRBJ2-7; 7 bases align to TRBD2. V shed 6 bases and J 2 bases; nucleotides not matched to a gene: 4. CDR3 size: 13 residues. The V gene's germline CDR1 is MDHEN and CDR2 SYDVKM. The CDR3 protein is CASRRGGTYEQYF. CDR3 sequence (DNA): TGTGCCAGCAGAAGGGGAGGGACCTACGAGCAGTACTTC.

The J gene is TRBJ1-5, the V gene TRBV6-5; D is unresolved. CDR1 and CDR2 from the germline V gene are MNHEY and SVGAGI. V was trimmed by 4 bases and J by 7 bases, leaving 11 bases between them. The CDR3 sequence is 13 residues long. The CDR3 is CASSSTQRQPQHF. The CDR3, as DNA: TGTGCCAGCAGTTCGACTCAAAGGCAGCCCCAGCATTTT.

The V gene is TRBV6-5, the J gene TRBJ1-1; D unclear. The CDR3 is 13 amino acids. The V end lost 7 bases, the J end lost 0 bases, and 9 bases lay between the germline ends. CDR1 and CDR2 from the germline V gene are MNHEY and SVGAGI. DNA of the CDR3: TGTGCCAGCAACAGCCTCATGAACACTGAAGCTTTCTTT. It codes for CASNSLMNTEAFF.

A few counts support this clonotype. The rearrangement uses TRBV20-1 and TRBJ1-1; D uncertain. This CDR3 spans 13 amino acids. V lost 1 base and J 2 bases, leaving 8 bases between the germline ends. Germline V lookup: CDR1 DFQATT, CDR2 SNEGSKA (reference sequence). CDR3 protein: CSARGWTNTEAFF. The CDR3 nucleotides read TGCAGTGCTAGAGGCTGGACTAACACTGAAGCTTTCTTT.

V usage is TRBV18 and J usage is TRBJ1-2; D possibly corresponds to TRBD1 (5 bases). CDR1 and CDR2 (germline): KGHSH, LQKENI. The V end lost 6 bases, the J end lost 8 bases, and 22 bases lay between the germline ends. The CDR3 contains 15 residues. The DNA of the CDR3 is TGTGCCAGCTCCGCAAACGGGACGCCGGGACGAGGCTACACCTTC. Translating it yields CASSANGTPGRGYTF.

This clonotype has ten or more counts. The chain links TRBV12-3 or TRBV12-4 to TRBJ2-7; the match to TRBD2 covers 10 bases. This CDR3 is 15 amino acids long. The V and J ends lost 5 bases and 0 bases, in that order; junction bases with no gene match: 4. For the CDR3, the DNA is TGTGCCAGCAGTCTTAGCGGGGGGATCTCCTACGAGCAGTACTTC. As protein: CASSLSGGISYEQYF.

The chain carries TRBV5-1 and TRBJ1-2; possibly TRBD1 for D (5 bases). V gave up 4 bases and J gave up 4 bases, with 14 bases separating them. Germline CDR1 reads SGHRS; CDR2 reads YFSETQ. This CDR3 contains 14 residues. CDR3 DNA sequence: TGCGCCAGCAGCCCGGGGACGTTTGGCTATGGCTACACCTTC. Translation: CASSPGTFGYGYTF.

The rearrangement joins TRBV5-1 to TRBJ1-4; a weak D match, TRBD1 (5 bases). In germline, CDR1 is SGHRS, CDR2 YFSETQ. The CDR3 has 15 amino acids. V was pared by 4 bases and J by 3 bases, with 13 bases between. The CDR3 sequence: CASSPRGRSNEKLFF. The CDR3 region has the DNA TGCGCCAGCAGCCCCCGGGGGAGGTCTAATGAAAAACTGTTTTTT. Filled out from reference TRBV5-1 and TRBJ1-4, the complete variable domain reads KAGVTQTPRYLIKTRGQQVTLSCSPISGHRSVSWYQQTPGQGLQFLFEYFSETQRNKGNFPGRFSGRQFSNSRSEMNVSTLELGDSALYLCASSPRGRSNEKLFFGSGTQLSVL.

This clonotype was observed a few times. The genes are TRBV12-3 or TRBV12-4 and TRBJ1-1; D gene unclear. CDR3 length: 13 amino acids. Between the trimmed V and J ends, which lost 4 bases and 3 bases, there was a span of 9 bases. The CDR3 protein is CASSSREDTEAFF. For the CDR3, the DNA is TGTGCCAGCAGTTCTAGGGAGGACACTGAAGCTTTCTTT.

This clonotype came up a few times. The chain employs TRBV27 and TRBJ1-3, with 7 bases fitting TRBD1. The germline V gene has CDR1 MNHEY and CDR2 SMNVEV (reference sequence). J lost 4 bases, V lost 6 bases, and 12 bases had no gene match. The length of the CDR3 is 16 residues. The chain's CDR3 is CASSSGTTGSGNTIYF. Here the CDR3 DNA reads TGTGCCAGCAGCAGCGGTACGACAGGGTCAGGAAACACCATATATTTT.

The chain joins TRBV7-9 to TRBJ1-1, with 9 bases aligning to TRBD1. This CDR3 has 15 amino acids. CDR1 is SEHNR and CDR2 is FQNEAQ in the germline V gene (reference sequence). V trimming: 3 bases; J trimming: 5 bases; junction bases outside the gene matches: 7. This CDR3 reads CASSFGTGRGTEAFF. The DNA for the CDR3 is TGTGCCAGCAGCTTTGGGACAGGGAGGGGAACTGAAGCTTTCTTT. Full variable domain (outside the CDR3, taken from reference TRBV7-9 and TRBJ1-1): DTGVSQNPRHKITKRGQNVTFRCDPISEHNRLYWYRQTLGQGPEFLTYFQNEAQLEKSRLLSDRFSAERPKGSFSTLEIQRTEQGDSAMYLCASSFGTGRGTEAFFGQGTRLTVV.

This chain uses TRBV7-3 with TRBJ1-2, with TRBD1 as a possible D gene (5 bases). Germline V gene lookup returns CDR1 SGHTA and CDR2 FQGTGA. V lost 5 bases to trimming and J lost 8 bases, with 18 bases between them. The CDR3 is 14 amino acids. The CDR3 region has the DNA TGTGCCAGCAGCCCGAGCGCGGGGCCAGGAGGCTACACCTTC. Its protein product is CASSPSAGPGGYTF.

The CDR3 spells CASSGGQSSGNTIYF. As DNA, the CDR3 is TGTGCCAGCTCGGGAGGACAGAGCTCTGGAAACACCATATATTTT. V usage is TRBV18 and J usage is TRBJ1-3; a possible D gene is TRBD1 (6 bases). The length of the CDR3 is 15 residues. V lost 6 bases, J lost 0 bases, and 12 bases lay in between. Germline V gene data show CDR1 as KGHSH and CDR2 as LQKENI.

This clonotype was seen repeatedly, ten times or more. CDR3 amino acids: CASSPQSWAANSPLHF. In DNA, the CDR3 is TGTGCCAGCAGTCCCCAGAGTTGGGCAGCCAATTCACCCCTCCACTTT. V usage is TRBV27 and J usage is TRBJ1-6; D gene uncertain. The V end lost 5 bases, the J end lost 7 bases, and 18 bases lay between the germline ends. CDR1 is MNHEY and CDR2 is SMNVEV in the germline V gene (reference sequence). There are 16 residues in the CDR3.

The chain joins TRBV27 to TRBJ1-1; D remains unclear. CDR1 and CDR2 from the germline V gene are MNHEY and SMNVEV (reference sequence). Trimming took 10 bases from V and 0 from J, leaving 12 bases between them. CDR3 size: 13 residues. CDR3 nucleotide sequence: TGTGCCACCCTAGGGTCCATGAACACTGAAGCTTTCTTT. Protein sequence: CATLGSMNTEAFF.

This clonotype was counted between two and nine times. The chain joins TRBV12-3 or TRBV12-4 to TRBJ1-6; 8 bases match TRBD1. Trimming cost V 6 bases and J 10 bases; bases outside gene matches: 8. This CDR3 is 14 amino acids long. CDR3 bases: TGTGCCAGCAGAACGGACAGGGACGGATCACCCCTCCACTTT. Translation: CASRTDRDGSPLHF.

This clonotype was seen a handful of times. The chain combines TRBV5-5 with TRBJ1-6; 7 nucleotides agree with TRBD1. The ends lost 9 bases at V and 8 bases at J; junction bases unmatched: 5. The CDR3 is 12 amino acids. Germline assignment: CDR1 SGHKS and CDR2 YYEKEE (reference sequence). CDR3 region: CATGQEHSPLHF. As DNA, the CDR3 is TGTGCCACCGGACAGGAACATTCACCCCTCCACTTT. Supplemented by reference TRBV5-5 and TRBJ1-6, the full variable domain reads DAGVTQSPTHLIKTRGQQVTLRCSPISGHKSVSWYQQVLGQGPQFIFQYYEKEERGRGNFPDRFSARQFPNYSSELNVNALLLGDSALYLCATGQEHSPLHFGNGTRLTVT.

This clonotype has only one observation. The chain uses TRBV5-1 and TRBJ2-1, with D perhaps matching TRBD1 (5 bases). This CDR3 has 14 amino acids. The V gene lost 5 bases and the J gene lost 3 bases, with 12 bases spanning the gap. CDR1 is SGHRS, CDR2 YFSETQ, per germline. CDR3 amino acids: CASRSDSFYNEQFF. The CDR3 DNA is TGCGCCAGCAGGTCTGACAGCTTCTACAATGAGCAGTTCTTC.

This clonotype appeared a few times. This chain connects TRBV12-3 or TRBV12-4 to TRBJ2-7; D gene uncertain. The CDR3 has 13 residues. V was clipped by 3 bases and J by 6 bases, with 12 bases between them. The CDR3 nucleotides read TGTGCCAGCAGTTTCCTTGGGTCTGGCGAGCAGTACTTC. Amino acid sequence: CASSFLGSGEQYF.

V usage is TRBV4-2 and J usage is TRBJ2-1; TRBD2 matches at 10 bases. The CDR3 sequence is 19 residues long. Germline CDR1 is LGHNA and CDR2 is YNFKEQ. V dropped 0 bases and J dropped 0; count of bases not matched to a gene: 8. CDR3 nucleotide sequence: TGTGCCAGCAGCCAAGATTCTAGCGGGGGACAGAGCTCCTACAATGAGCAGTTCTTC. Residues: CASSQDSSGGQSSYNEQFF.

In this sample, this clonotype turned up a few times. The CDR3 spells CASSLPGLAKTQYF. Here the CDR3 DNA reads TGTGCCAGCAGTTTACCGGGACTAGCCAAGACCCAGTACTTC. The chain joins TRBV6-2 or TRBV6-3 to TRBJ2-5; the match to TRBD2 covers 9 bases. The ends lost 4 bases at V and 6 bases at J; junction bases unmatched: 6. Germline lookup yields CDR1 MNHEY and CDR2 SVGEGT. CDR3 length equals 14 residues.